This passage covers 19 T cell receptor beta chains from one sample sequenced in a study of blood T cell repertoires in COVID-19. The method was immunoSEQ multiplex PCR; TCRdb's version includes in-frame clones alone and lacks a portion of them. The sample includes around 260,000 clones, approximately 82% of them seen just once. Input material: peripheral blood. These receptors were taken from a man aged 55-75 years who had recovered from COVID-19.

The CDR3 DNA follows: TGCGCCAGCAGCTTCTCTCGGGGGACCGGGGAGCTGTTTTTT. This sequence encodes CASSFSRGTGELFF. The chain uses TRBV5-1 and TRBJ2-2, with D possibly TRBD2 on 6 matching bases. Trimming shortened V by 2 bases and J by 5 bases, and 10 bases separated the two germline ends. This CDR3 has 14 amino acids. In germline, CDR1 is SGHRS, CDR2 YFSETQ.

This clone was counted a few times. V is TRBV29-1 and J is TRBJ2-2; no clear D gene. V gave up 0 bases and J gave up 7 bases, with 9 bases separating them. Germline V gene lookup returns CDR1 SQVTM and CDR2 ANQGSEA. The CDR3 has 13 amino acids. CDR3 in DNA: TGCAGCGTTGAAGATCTTCGGGTCGGGGAGCTGTTTTTT. Translation gives CSVEDLRVGELFF.

The chain uses TRBV2 and TRBJ2-2; 7 bases are a match to TRBD2. This CDR3 comprises 15 residues. V lost 7 bases to trimming and J lost 1 base; unmatched junction nucleotides: 6. Germline assignment: CDR1 SNHLY and CDR2 FYNNEI. The CDR3 spells CASKQRGGNTGELFF. The CDR3 DNA is TGTGCCAGCAAACAACGCGGGGGGAACACCGGGGAGCTGTTTTTT.

The chain joins TRBV5-1 to TRBJ1-3; no definite D call. Trimming left V 0 bases short and J 1 base short, with 8 bases between. CDR1 and CDR2 from the germline V gene are SGHRS and YFSETQ. This CDR3 comprises 15 residues. The CDR3 DNA reads as TGCGCCAGCAGCTTGGATTTAGCTTCTGGAAACACCATATATTTT. This codes for CASSLDLASGNTIYF.

The chain joins TRBV7-9 to TRBJ2-1, with 8 bases fitting TRBD2. Germline V gives CDR1 SEHNR, CDR2 FQNEAQ (reference sequence). The V and J ends lost 1 base and 5 bases, in that order; junction bases with no gene match: 7. The CDR3 is 16 residues long. In nucleotides, the CDR3 is TGTGCCAGCAGCTTAGAGGATGGCGGGAGGAACAATGAGCAGTTCTTC. As protein: CASSLEDGGRNNEQFF.

This clone showed up just once. V is TRBV5-5 and J is TRBJ2-6; D possibly corresponds to TRBD2 (6 bases). The V and J ends lost 1 base and 1 base respectively, with 9 bases between them. CDR3 length: 16 residues. Germline-derived CDR1 and CDR2 are SGHKS and YYEKEE (reference sequence). CDR3 sequence reads: CASSLRGGSGANVLTF. The CDR3 DNA reads TGTGCCAGCAGCTTGCGAGGAGGGTCTGGGGCCAACGTCCTGACTTTC. Full variable domain (remainder filled in from reference TRBV5-5 and TRBJ2-6): DAGVTQSPTHLIKTRGQQVTLRCSPISGHKSVSWYQQVLGQGPQFIFQYYEKEERGRGNFPDRFSARQFPNYSSELNVNALLLGDSALYLCASSLRGGSGANVLTFGAGSRLTVL.

This clone was counted once. The chain links TRBV6-5 to TRBJ1-1, with D tentatively TRBD1 (5 bases). Trimming took off 5 bases at V and 5 bases at J, with 15 bases between the two ends. CDR1 MNHEY and CDR2 SVGAGI come from the germline V gene. The CDR3 runs to 14 residues. The chain's CDR3 is CASSPPGAYTEAFF. CDR3 DNA sequence: TGTGCCAGCAGTCCTCCTGGGGCTTATACTGAAGCTTTCTTT.

This chain links TRBV2 with TRBJ1-2; TRBD1 might be the D (5 bases). Germline CDR1 reads SNHLY; CDR2 reads FYNNEI. The CDR3 length is 14 residues. Deletions cut 1 base from V and 5 bases from J, with 11 bases between. CDR3 amino acids: CASSEDQAGYGYTF. DNA of the CDR3: TGTGCCAGCAGTGAAGATCAGGCAGGGTATGGCTACACCTTC.

The rearrangement joins TRBV19 to TRBJ1-4; 11 nucleotides match TRBD1. The CDR3 has 14 amino acids. Germline V lookup: CDR1 LNHDA, CDR2 SQIVND (reference sequence). V dropped 7 bases and J dropped 8; count of bases not matched to a gene: 6. The CDR3: CASNGQGAREKLFF. As DNA, the CDR3 is TGTGCCAGTAATGGACAGGGGGCTCGAGAAAAACTGTTTTTT.

The V gene is TRBV27, the J gene TRBJ1-5; a possible D gene is TRBD1 (5 bases). With 4 bases removed from V and 0 bases from J, the gap between germline ends came to 10 bases. This CDR3 has 15 residues. CDR1 is MNHEY, CDR2 SMNVEV, per germline (reference sequence). Written as DNA, the CDR3 is TGTGCCAGCAGTTCCCAGGGTTATAGCAATCAGCCCCAGCATTTT. This codes for CASSSQGYSNQPQHF.

The chain couples TRBV6-5 to TRBJ1-1; possibly TRBD1 for D (6 bases). CDR3 size: 15 residues. The germline V gene has CDR1 MNHEY and CDR2 SVGAGI. V shed 7 bases and J shed 0 bases, with 15 bases lying between them. In DNA, the CDR3 is TGTGCCAGCACTATAACAGGGACCATGAACACTGAAGCTTTCTTT. Its translation is CASTITGTMNTEAFF.

This clone occurred a few times. The chain couples TRBV6-5 to TRBJ1-6, with D possibly being TRBD1 (5 bases). This CDR3 is 15 amino acids long. Germline assignment: CDR1 MNHEY and CDR2 SVGAGI. V was trimmed by 3 bases and J by 8 bases, leaving 14 bases between them. The CDR3 loop reads CASSYWGTGDSPLHF. The CDR3 DNA follows: TGTGCCAGCAGTTATTGGGGGACGGGAGATTCACCCCTCCACTTT.

The rearrangement links TRBV5-1 to TRBJ1-2; TRBD1 is a possible D gene (5 bases). V lost 4 bases to trimming and J lost 3 bases, with 10 bases between them. Germline values: CDR1 SGHRS, CDR2 YFSETQ. The CDR3 is 13 residues long. The CDR3 here is CASSTGHDYGYTF. Written as DNA, the CDR3 is TGCGCCAGCAGCACCGGACACGACTATGGCTACACCTTC. The full variable domain, completed using reference TRBV5-1 and TRBJ1-2, is KAGVTQTPRYLIKTRGQQVTLSCSPISGHRSVSWYQQTPGQGLQFLFEYFSETQRNKGNFPGRFSGRQFSNSRSEMNVSTLELGDSALYLCASSTGHDYGYTFGSGTRLTVV.

This clone was found a few times. The V and J genes are TRBV9 and TRBJ2-2; 9 bases map to TRBD1. The CDR3 is made up of 17 amino acids. Germline-derived CDR1 and CDR2 are SGDLS and YYNGEE. V trimming: 4 bases; J trimming: 1 base; junction bases outside the gene matches: 8. The CDR3 loop reads CASSPRWTGVNTGELFF. CDR3 DNA sequence: TGTGCCAGCAGCCCCCGGTGGACAGGGGTGAACACCGGGGAGCTGTTTTTT.

The V call is TRBV3-1 (or the pseudogene TRBV3-2), the J call TRBJ1-3; possibly TRBD1 for D (5 bases). This CDR3 region has 15 residues. The V end was cut by 1 base, the J end by 8 bases, with 15 bases between. CDR1 is LGHDT and CDR2 is YNNKEL in the germline V gene (reference sequence). The DNA of the CDR3 is TGTGCCAGCAGCCAAGGCCTGTTGGGAGGGGACACCATATATTTT. Translation gives CASSQGLLGGDTIYF.

This chain connects TRBV7-8 to TRBJ2-4; possibly TRBD1 for D (6 bases). V lost 5 bases and J 9 bases, leaving 26 bases between the germline ends. The CDR3 has 17 residues. CDR1 and CDR2 (germline): SGHVS, FQNEAQ. CDR3 loop: CASSPRGQYRDIGIQYF. For the CDR3, the DNA is TGTGCCAGCAGCCCAAGAGGACAGTATCGTGATATTGGCATTCAGTACTTC.

V is TRBV7-3 and J is TRBJ2-1, with 9 bases that match TRBD2. The ends lost 2 bases at V and 5 bases at J; junction bases unmatched: 7. CDR3 length: 16 residues. Germline values: CDR1 SGHTA, CDR2 FQGTGA. Here the CDR3 DNA reads TGTGCCAGCAGCTTACTACCTAGCGGGATCGACAATGAGCAGTTCTTC. Encoded protein: CASSLLPSGIDNEQFF. The complete variable domain, with remaining parts taken from reference TRBV7-3 and TRBJ2-1, reads GAGVSQTPSNKVTEKGKYVELRCDPISGHTALYWYRQSLGQGPEFLIYFQGTGAADDSGLPNDRFFAVRPEGSVSTLKIQRTERGDSAVYLCASSLLPSGIDNEQFFGPGTRLTVL.

The CDR3 nucleotides are TGTGCCAGCTCGGGGGACAACCAAGTCGGTGAAAAACTGTTTTTT. It is translated as CASSGDNQVGEKLFF. The chain carries TRBV18 and TRBJ1-4, with D maybe TRBD1 (6 bases). Trimming took off 6 bases at V and 7 bases at J, with 18 bases between the two ends. The CDR3 extends over 15 amino acids. Germline CDR1 and CDR2: KGHSH and LQKENI.

This rearrangement joins TRBV5-6 to TRBJ2-3; 13 bases align to TRBD2. The CDR3 totals 18 residues. CDR1 SGHDT and CDR2 YYEEEE come from the germline V gene. With 0 bases clipped from V and 6 bases from J, the junction kept 10 bases outside the gene matches. The DNA of the CDR3 is TGTGCCAGCAGCTTGGGAACTAGCGGGGGGGCAGGATTTGATACGCAGTATTTT. This codes for CASSLGTSGGAGFDTQYF.